The next 30 T cell receptor beta chains were all read from a single sample in a study of OX40 agonist ivuxolimab in advanced cancers. Some clones are missing from TCRdb's copy, which holds only in-frame ones; the method was immunoSEQ multiplex PCR. The table has 45,000 or so clones, approximately 80% seen once. Source: CD4+ or CD8+ T cells sorted from blood, taken in a trial of the OX40 agonist ivuxolimab. All receptors come from an adult with an advanced solid tumor such as melanoma, head and neck, liver or kidney cancer.

The chain is built from TRBV5-1 and TRBJ1-4, with a possible D match to TRBD1 (6 bases). Trimming removed 4 bases at V and 4 bases at J, with 14 bases between. Germline V CDR1 and CDR2: SGHRS, YFSETQ. This CDR3 is built from 15 residues. The CDR3 region is CASSELGQSNEKLFF. Here the CDR3 DNA reads TGCGCCAGCAGCGAACTTGGACAGAGTAATGAAAAACTGTTTTTT.

V usage is TRBV15 and J usage is TRBJ1-5; D is uncertain. This CDR3 is 15 amino acids long. Trimming took 0 bases from V and 4 from J, leaving 10 bases between them. Germline-derived CDR1 and CDR2 are LNHNV and YYDKDF (reference sequence). The CDR3 DNA sequence: TGTGCCACCAGCAGAGAGCGGGGTGAAAATCAGCCCCAGCATTTT. Its translation: CATSRERGENQPQHF.

This clone was counted between two and nine times. The rearrangement joins TRBV19 to TRBJ1-4; D ambiguous. In germline, CDR1 is LNHDA, CDR2 SQIVND (reference sequence). The CDR3 contains 14 residues. V lost 10 bases and J lost 0, with 12 bases in between. The CDR3 nucleotides are TGTGCCACCCTAGGGCGGACAACTAATGAAAAACTGTTTTTT. This gives the protein CATLGRTTNEKLFF.

This clone was observed a few times. V and J are TRBV19 and TRBJ1-1; D not certain. Germline V gene sequence: CDR1 LNHDA, CDR2 SQIVND (reference sequence). This CDR3 has 13 amino acids. Trimming shortened V by 5 bases and J by 2 bases, and 9 bases separated the two germline ends. The CDR3 loop reads CASSSQINTEAFF. The CDR3 DNA follows: TGTGCCAGTAGTTCGCAGATTAACACTGAAGCTTTCTTT.

The genes are TRBV5-1 and TRBJ2-3; D gene ambiguous. Germline V lookup: CDR1 SGHRS, CDR2 YFSETQ. This CDR3 comprises 13 residues. V lost 4 bases to trimming and J lost 0 bases, with 6 bases between them. Here the CDR3 reads CASSVISTDTQYF. The DNA for the CDR3 is TGCGCCAGCAGCGTAATTAGCACAGATACGCAGTATTTT.

This chain joins TRBV9 and TRBJ2-1; D is undetermined. Per germline, CDR1 SGDLS and CDR2 YYNGEE. V gave up 0 bases and J gave up 6 bases, with 13 bases separating them. There are 15 residues in the CDR3. The CDR3 region is CASSVGTIYPNEQFF. The CDR3 nucleotides read TGTGCCAGCAGCGTAGGAACCATTTACCCCAATGAGCAGTTCTTC.

The rearrangement joins TRBV7-9 to TRBJ2-7; 11 bases line up with TRBD2. The CDR3 runs to 17 residues. V dropped 5 bases and J dropped 6; count of bases not matched to a gene: 15. The germline V gene encodes CDR1 SEHNR and CDR2 FQNEAQ (reference sequence). This CDR3 is CASSQRLAGSPGSEQYF. Here the CDR3 DNA reads TGTGCCAGCAGCCAAAGACTAGCGGGGTCTCCTGGGTCCGAGCAGTACTTC.

The rearrangement links TRBV27 to TRBJ2-3; 10 bases map to TRBD2. CDR1 and CDR2 (germline): MNHEY, SMNVEV (reference sequence). This CDR3 is built from 14 residues. Germline trimming cut 6 bases from V and 6 bases from J; bases unmatched to any gene: 6. CDR3: CASRTSGPPDTQYF. DNA of the CDR3: TGTGCCAGCAGGACTAGCGGGCCCCCCGATACGCAGTATTTT.

As concerns this clone: One end of the junction varies from germline; a read error may be responsible. The J gene is TRBJ2-7, the V gene TRBV7-2; D is uncertain. The CDR3 runs 14 residues. Germline CDR1 and CDR2: SGHTA and FQGNSA. The CDR3 sequence: CAGSPNSNRYEQYF. The CDR3 DNA reads as TGTGCCGGCAGCCCGAACAGTAACCGGTACGAGCAGTACTTC.

Here the CDR3 reads CASSSRGTALDQPQHF. CDR3 sequence (DNA): TGTGCCAGCAGCTCACGGGGGACAGCTCTCGATCAGCCCCAGCATTTT. V is TRBV7-9 and J is TRBJ1-5; TRBD1 aligns across 7 bases. The length of the CDR3 is 16 residues. Germline assignment: CDR1 SEHNR and CDR2 FQNEAQ (reference sequence). The ends lost 4 bases at V and 5 bases at J; junction bases unmatched: 11.

The chain couples TRBV6-6 to TRBJ1-4; D gene ambiguous. The V gene lost 6 bases and the J gene lost 6 bases, with 11 bases spanning the gap. In germline, CDR1 is MNHNY, CDR2 SVGAGI (reference sequence). This CDR3 comprises 13 residues. The CDR3 is CASSSVVDEKLFF. The CDR3 DNA follows: TGTGCCAGCAGCTCCGTGGTTGATGAAAAACTGTTTTTT.

The rearrangement joins TRBV10-3 to TRBJ2-2, with TRBD2 matching over 7 bases. This CDR3 contains 16 residues. The germline CDR1 and CDR2 sequences are ENHRY and SYGVKD. V shed 1 base and J 2 bases; nucleotides not matched to a gene: 4. The CDR3 loop is CAISEWGTINTGELFF. The CDR3 DNA sequence: TGTGCCATCAGTGAGTGGGGGACTATCAACACCGGGGAGCTGTTTTTT.

The rearrangement uses TRBV25-1 and TRBJ1-1; D might be TRBD1 (5 bases). The V end was cut by 5 bases, the J end by 7 bases, with 20 bases between. Germline V CDR1 and CDR2: MGHDK, SYGVNS. CDR3 length: 15 amino acids. CDR3 residues: CASSPSGRGRVEAFF. The CDR3 coding sequence is TGTGCCAGCAGTCCCTCGGGTAGGGGTAGGGTTGAAGCTTTCTTT.

This clone has a single count. V is TRBV4-3 and J is TRBJ2-3; 10 nucleotides agree with TRBD2. The CDR3 loop spans 15 amino acids. Germline V lookup: CDR1 LGHNA, CDR2 YSLEER. J gave up 6 bases and V 1 base, and 4 bases lay outside the gene matches. The CDR3 here is CASSQGASGSDTQYF. The CDR3, as DNA: TGCGCCAGCAGCCAAGGAGCTAGCGGGAGTGATACGCAGTATTTT.

This sequence joins TRBV10-1 and TRBJ1-5; D is possibly TRBD1 (5 bases). Germline V gene data show CDR1 as WNHNN and CDR2 as SYGVQD (reference sequence). This CDR3 is 15 amino acids long. V lost 5 bases and J lost 1, with 12 bases in between. The CDR3 sequence is CASSSWSGSNQPQHF. The DNA of the CDR3 is TGCGCCAGCAGTTCATGGTCAGGGAGCAATCAGCCCCAGCATTTT.

J is TRBJ1-6 and V is TRBV27, with TRBD1 matching over 9 bases. The trim removed 8 bases at V and 0 bases at J, leaving 11 bases unmatched. Looked up from germline, CDR1 is MNHEY and CDR2 is SMNVEV (reference sequence). This CDR3 region has 18 residues. Here the CDR3 DNA reads TGTGCCAGCGGGACAGGGACAGGGAAAGGCTCCTATAATTCACCCCTCCACTTT. It is translated as CASGTGTGKGSYNSPLHF.

The chain joins TRBV7-2 to TRBJ1-2; D call uncertain. The CDR3 loop spans 15 amino acids. V was cut by 1 base and J by 1 base, with 10 bases left in between. Germline loops: CDR1 SGHTA, CDR2 FQGNSA. The DNA for the CDR3 is TGTGCCAGCAGCTTAGTTACGGAGATTAACTATGGCTACACCTTC. Its protein product is CASSLVTEINYGYTF.

The chain has TRBV18 and TRBJ1-3; D unclear. Between the trimmed V and J ends, which lost 3 bases and 4 bases, there was a span of 19 bases. The CDR3 covers 17 residues. From germline, CDR1 is KGHSH and CDR2 LQKENI. In DNA form, the CDR3 reads TGTGCCAGCTCACCCCCCGGGCGCAGTTCTACGGGAAACACCATATATTTT. It specifies CASSPPGRSSTGNTIYF.

This rearrangement joins TRBV10-2 to TRBJ2-3; a possible D gene is TRBD2 (7 bases). The CDR3 has 15 residues. Germline V gene sequence: CDR1 WSHSY, CDR2 SAAADI. Trimming left V 6 bases short and J 7 bases short, with 20 bases between. This chain's CDR3 is CASRGANEGGYTQYF. Here the CDR3 DNA reads TGCGCCAGCAGAGGAGCGAACGAGGGGGGGTATACGCAGTATTTT.

The chain couples TRBV5-4 to TRBJ2-7, with TRBD1 identical over 8 bases. The V segment lost 4 bases and the J segment 6 bases; nucleotides outside the gene matches: 6. The CDR3 spans 13 residues. The germline V gene encodes CDR1 SGHNT and CDR2 YYREEE (reference sequence). The CDR3 DNA reads TGTGCCAGCAGCCCGGACAGGGTGGGCGAGCAGTACTTC. It yields the protein CASSPDRVGEQYF.

Only one count was recorded for this clone. The chain recombines TRBV2 with TRBJ2-2; 7 nucleotides line up with TRBD1. The germline V gene encodes CDR1 SNHLY and CDR2 FYNNEI. The CDR3 extends over 14 amino acids. V trimming: 6 bases; J trimming: 4 bases; junction bases outside the gene matches: 5. CDR3 DNA sequence: TGTGCCAGCAGCTCTTCAGGGGGCACCGGGGAGCTGTTTTTT. It is translated as CASSSSGGTGELFF.

This sequence joins TRBV7-2 and TRBJ2-4; no firm D call. The V end lost 5 bases, the J end lost 3 bases, and 17 bases lay between the germline ends. Germline V gives CDR1 SGHTA, CDR2 FQGNSA. This CDR3 spans 16 amino acids. The CDR3 nucleotides read TGTGCCAGCAGCGGCGACACGGGCGGTGGCAAAAACATTCAGTACTTC. Translated: CASSGDTGGGKNIQYF.

The CDR3 DNA follows: TGTGCCAGCAATGGGGGCTACACTGAAGCTTTCTTT. It translates to CASNGGYTEAFF. This rearrangement joins TRBV6-5 to TRBJ1-1; tentative D call: TRBD1 (6 bases). The length of the CDR3 is 12 residues. CDR1 and CDR2 from the germline V gene are MNHEY and SVGAGI. With 7 bases removed from V and 3 bases from J, the gap between germline ends came to 9 bases.

This chain joins TRBV7-2 and TRBJ1-5; the match to TRBD1 covers 8 bases. The V segment lost 1 base and the J segment 8 bases; nucleotides outside the gene matches: 1. Germline loops: CDR1 SGHTA, CDR2 FQGNSA. The CDR3 runs 13 residues. CDR3 bases: TGTGCCAGCAGCTTAGAACAGGGGGAGCCCCAGCATTTT. Translated: CASSLEQGEPQHF. The variable domain in full, with the rest retrieved from reference TRBV7-2 and TRBJ1-5, is GAGVSQSPSNKVTEKGKDVELRCDPISGHTALYWYRQSLGQGLEFLIYFQGNSAPDKSGLPSDRFSAERTGGSVSTLTIQRTQQEDSAVYLCASSLEQGEPQHFGDGTRLSIL.

In this sample, this clone turned up once. The genes are TRBV7-6 and TRBJ1-4; D remains unclear. CDR1 and CDR2 (germline): SGHVS, FNYEAQ. Trimming left V 1 base short and J 0 bases short, with 9 bases between. The CDR3 spans 16 residues. DNA for the CDR3: TGTGCCAGCAGCTTAGAGGTCCCCGCAACTAATGAAAAACTGTTTTTT. Translation: CASSLEVPATNEKLFF.

The chain has TRBV27 and TRBJ1-6, with D possibly matching TRBD1 (6 bases). Germline values: CDR1 MNHEY, CDR2 SMNVEV (reference sequence). V was shortened by 3 bases and J by 10 bases, with 7 bases between the two germline ends. The CDR3 extends over 12 amino acids. CDR3 in DNA: TGTGCCAGCAGTTTTGGGGGCTCACCCCTCCACTTT. It encodes CASSFGGSPLHF.

The V gene is TRBV7-9, the J gene TRBJ2-3, with 7 positions matching TRBD1. This CDR3 has 15 amino acids. J gave up 1 base and V 5 bases, and 6 bases lay outside the gene matches. CDR1 and CDR2 (germline): SEHNR, FQNEAQ (reference sequence). The CDR3 protein is CASSDRQGGTDTQYF. In DNA, the CDR3 is TGTGCCAGCAGCGATCGACAGGGAGGCACAGATACGCAGTATTTT. The variable domain in full, with the rest retrieved from reference TRBV7-9 and TRBJ2-3, is DTGVSQNPRHKITKRGQNVTFRCDPISEHNRLYWYRQTLGQGPEFLTYFQNEAQLEKSRLLSDRFSAERPKGSFSTLEIQRTEQGDSAMYLCASSDRQGGTDTQYFGPGTRLTVL.

The J gene is TRBJ1-1, the V gene TRBV5-5; unclear D gene. In germline, CDR1 is SGHKS, CDR2 YYEKEE (reference sequence). Trimming took off 3 bases at V and 3 bases at J, with 15 bases between the two ends. This CDR3 spans 15 amino acids. CDR3 sequence: CASSWVPNEDTEAFF. The CDR3 DNA follows: TGTGCCAGCAGCTGGGTCCCGAACGAGGACACTGAAGCTTTCTTT.

The chain is built from TRBV2 and TRBJ2-7, with D perhaps assigned TRBD1 or TRBD2 (5 bases each). Germline CDR1 SNHLY, CDR2 FYNNEI. V dropped 6 bases and J dropped 3 bases, with 15 bases sitting between them. The CDR3 totals 14 residues. For the CDR3, the DNA is TGTGCCAGCAGAGATGGGACGGGGAACTACGAGCAGTACTTC. Its translation: CASRDGTGNYEQYF.

The chain joins TRBV5-1 to TRBJ2-5, with a possible D match to TRBD2 (5 bases). Germline CDR1 is SGHRS and CDR2 is YFSETQ. The CDR3 extends over 13 amino acids. V gave up 4 bases and J gave up 4 bases, with 11 bases separating them. Here the CDR3 DNA reads TGCGCCAGCAGCACCCTAGCTGTAGAGACCCAGTACTTC. Protein sequence: CASSTLAVETQYF.